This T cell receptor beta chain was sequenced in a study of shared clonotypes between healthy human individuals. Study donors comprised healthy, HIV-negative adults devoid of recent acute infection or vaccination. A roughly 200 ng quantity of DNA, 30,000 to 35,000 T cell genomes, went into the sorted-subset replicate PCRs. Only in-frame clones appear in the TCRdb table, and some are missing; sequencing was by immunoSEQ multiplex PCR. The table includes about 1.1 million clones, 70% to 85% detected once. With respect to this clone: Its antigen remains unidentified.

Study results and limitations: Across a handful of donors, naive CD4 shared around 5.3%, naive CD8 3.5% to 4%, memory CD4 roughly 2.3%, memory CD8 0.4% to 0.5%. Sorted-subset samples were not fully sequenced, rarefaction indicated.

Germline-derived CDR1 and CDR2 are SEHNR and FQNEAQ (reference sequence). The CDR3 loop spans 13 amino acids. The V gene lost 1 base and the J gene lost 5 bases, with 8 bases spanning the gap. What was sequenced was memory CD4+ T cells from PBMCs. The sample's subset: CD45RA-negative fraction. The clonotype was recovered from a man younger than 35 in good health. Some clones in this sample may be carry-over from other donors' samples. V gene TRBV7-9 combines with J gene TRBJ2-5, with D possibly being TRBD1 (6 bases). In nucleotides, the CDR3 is TGTGCCAGCAGCTTAGGCCAGGGGGAGACCCAGTACTTC. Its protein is CASSLGQGETQYF.